A single sample is the source of the 28 T cell receptor beta chains below, sequenced in a study of cytomegalovirus exposure and HLA in healthy donors. The study ran its PCR with 60 Vbeta and 13 Jbeta primers. TCRdb's table, derived via immunoSEQ multiplex PCR, lists solely in-frame clones and lacks some. The sample consists of about 160,000 clones, approximately 70% of them appearing once. The sequencing sample was made of PBMCs. These receptors came from a man between 40 and 49 years old in good health and CMV-seropositive.

The chain uses TRBV7-8 and TRBJ2-5; tentative D call: TRBD1 (5 bases). Germline-derived CDR1 and CDR2 are SGHVS and FQNEAQ. V lost 5 bases to trimming and J lost 4 bases, with 14 bases between them. The CDR3 runs to 14 residues. CDR3 protein: CASSLPGFGETQYF. CDR3 bases: TGTGCCAGCAGCCTCCCAGGGTTTGGAGAGACCCAGTACTTC.

V is TRBV6-6 and J is TRBJ2-1, with 8 bases that match TRBD2. V dropped 5 bases and J dropped 6; count of bases not matched to a gene: 9. CDR1 and CDR2 (germline): MNHNY, SVGAGI (reference sequence). This CDR3 region has 15 residues. CDR3 residues: CASSQGLGEGNEQFF. DNA for the CDR3: TGTGCCAGCAGTCAGGGACTAGGAGAGGGCAATGAGCAGTTCTTC.

The count of this clone is one. The V gene is TRBV6-5, the J gene TRBJ2-5; tentative D call: TRBD2 (7 bases). The V gene's germline CDR1 is MNHEY and CDR2 SVGAGI. CDR3 length: 15 residues. V shed 2 bases and J shed 2 bases, with 12 bases lying between them. The CDR3 DNA reads TGTGCCAGCAGTTACCGGGGGGCCAGTCAAGAGACCCAGTACTTC. Protein sequence: CASSYRGASQETQYF.

The chain is built from TRBV5-6 and TRBJ1-2; tentatively, D is TRBD1 (6 bases). The CDR3 totals 17 residues. Trimming removed 3 bases from V and 0 bases from J, with 18 bases in between. Germline assignment: CDR1 SGHDT and CDR2 YYEEEE. CDR3 residues: CASSSYDTGIANYGYTF. CDR3 in DNA: TGTGCCAGCAGCTCATATGACACAGGGATAGCTAACTATGGCTACACCTTC.

This clone was counted once. The chain employs TRBV5-8 and TRBJ1-1, with D maybe TRBD1 (6 bases). Deletions cut 6 bases from V and 6 bases from J, with 21 bases between. The germline V gene has CDR1 SGHTS and CDR2 YDEGEE. This CDR3 comprises 15 residues. CDR3 region: CASKTGLRVAAEAFF. The CDR3 nucleotides are TGTGCCAGCAAAACAGGGTTGAGGGTGGCGGCTGAAGCTTTCTTT.

This clone was observed a single time. The chain links TRBV6-6 to TRBJ2-4; TRBD2 might be the D (7 bases). CDR1 is MNHNY and CDR2 is SVGAGI in the germline V gene (reference sequence). This CDR3 comprises 16 residues. Trimming removed 8 bases from V and 1 base from J, with 18 bases in between. The chain's CDR3 is CASSVGGRVAKNIQYF. CDR3 bases: TGTGCCAGCTCCGTCGGGGGGCGCGTGGCCAAAAACATTCAGTACTTC.

This clone was seen a single time. This sequence joins TRBV7-9 and TRBJ2-5; no definite D call. Looked up from germline, CDR1 is SEHNR and CDR2 is FQNEAQ (reference sequence). The V end was cut by 5 bases, the J end by 2 bases, with 3 bases between. This CDR3 is 11 amino acids long. CDR3: CASSQQETQYF. The CDR3 DNA sequence: TGTGCCAGCAGCCAGCAAGAGACCCAGTACTTC.

This chain links TRBV25-1 with TRBJ1-2, with 7 bases aligning to TRBD1. The CDR3 consists of 14 residues. Germline CDR1 is MGHDK and CDR2 is SYGVNS. The trim removed 6 bases at V and 1 base at J, leaving 5 bases unmatched. For the CDR3, the DNA is TGTGCCAGCAGCCCGGGACAGCATAACTATGGCTACACCTTC. This codes for CASSPGQHNYGYTF.

V and J are TRBV7-2 and TRBJ2-7; D unresolved. V lost 4 bases, J lost 2 bases, and 9 bases lay in between. The CDR3 spans 13 residues. Germline CDR1 and CDR2: SGHTA and FQGNSA. The CDR3 reads CASSSTVTYEQYF. CDR3 coding DNA: TGTGCCAGCAGCTCTACCGTTACCTACGAGCAGTACTTC.

CDR3 in amino acids: CAWSRDRGFGGYTF. In nucleotides, the CDR3 is TGTGCCTGGAGTCGGGACAGGGGGTTTGGTGGCTACACCTTC. The rearrangement joins TRBV30 to TRBJ1-2, with 11 positions matching TRBD1. Germline assignment: CDR1 GTSNPN and CDR2 SVGIG (reference sequence). This CDR3 spans 14 amino acids. Losses at the gene ends were 2 bases for V and 7 bases for J; bases not matched to a gene: 6. Together with reference TRBV30 and TRBJ1-2, the CDR3 gives the full variable domain: SQTIHQWPATLVQPVGSPLSLECTVEGTSNPNLYWYRQAAGRGLQLLFYSVGIGQISSEVPQNLSASRPQDRQFILSSKKLLLSDSGFYLCAWSRDRGFGGYTFGSGTRLTVV.

The rearrangement uses TRBV7-9 and TRBJ1-4; TRBD1 might be the D (6 bases). The V and J ends lost 5 bases and 5 bases respectively, with 12 bases between them. The germline CDR1 and CDR2 sequences are SEHNR and FQNEAQ (reference sequence). The CDR3 is made up of 14 amino acids. The CDR3 DNA follows: TGTGCCAGCAGCCGGACAGAACTAAATGAAAAACTGTTTTTT. Translating gives CASSRTELNEKLFF. The variable domain in full, completed from reference TRBV7-9 and TRBJ1-4, reads DTGVSQNPRHKITKRGQNVTFRCDPISEHNRLYWYRQTLGQGPEFLTYFQNEAQLEKSRLLSDRFSAERPKGSFSTLEIQRTEQGDSAMYLCASSRTELNEKLFFGSGTQLSVL.

The J gene is TRBJ2-3, the V gene TRBV6-4; 9 nucleotides agree with TRBD2. CDR3 size: 15 residues. Germline CDR1 reads MRHNA; CDR2 reads SNTAGT. With 4 bases clipped from V and 1 base from J, the junction kept 3 bases outside the gene matches. The CDR3 nucleotides read TGTGCCAGCAGTGTTTTAGCGGGGGGCACAGATACGCAGTATTTT. Protein product: CASSVLAGGTDTQYF.

The genes are TRBV6-6 and TRBJ2-5, with D maybe TRBD1 (6 bases). The CDR3 totals 13 residues. The germline gives CDR1 MNHNY, CDR2 SVGAGI (reference sequence). V lost 7 bases and J lost 7, with 16 bases in between. CDR3 loop: CASIDPGHLTQYF. In DNA form, the CDR3 reads TGTGCCAGCATAGACCCGGGACACTTGACCCAGTACTTC.

The sample holds a few counts of this clone. V and J are TRBV7-9 and TRBJ1-5; D unclear. V was shortened by 1 base and J by 4 bases, with 8 bases between the two germline ends. The CDR3 is 14 amino acids. Germline V gives CDR1 SEHNR, CDR2 FQNEAQ (reference sequence). The CDR3 DNA sequence: TGTGCCAGCAGCTTAGGTCAGAATAATCAGCCCCAGCATTTT. This codes for CASSLGQNNQPQHF. The full variable domain, its missing parts supplied by reference TRBV7-9 and TRBJ1-5, is DTGVSQNPRHKITKRGQNVTFRCDPISEHNRLYWYRQTLGQGPEFLTYFQNEAQLEKSRLLSDRFSAERPKGSFSTLEIQRTEQGDSAMYLCASSLGQNNQPQHFGDGTRLSIL.

The V and J genes are TRBV30 and TRBJ1-1; possibly TRBD1 for D (6 bases). CDR1 is GTSNPN and CDR2 is SVGIG in the germline V gene (reference sequence). Trimming cost V 7 bases and J 11 bases, with 14 bases left between them. This CDR3 is 10 amino acids long. The CDR3 is CASIRQGAFF. The CDR3 region has the DNA TGTGCCTCAATCCGGCAGGGGGCTTTCTTT.

The CDR3 DNA follows: TGCGCCAGCAGCCAAGGGATGTTTAGCTTACAAGAGACCCAGTACTTC. Its translation is CASSQGMFSLQETQYF. This chain links TRBV4-1 with TRBJ2-5, with D unresolved. Germline CDR1 and CDR2: MGHRA and YSYEKL. The V gene lost 1 base and the J gene lost 2 bases, with 14 bases spanning the gap. The CDR3 length is 16 residues.

This clone was found once. The chain recombines TRBV4-3 with TRBJ2-7; perhaps TRBD1 as D (6 bases). Per the germline V gene, CDR1 is LGHNA and CDR2 is YSLEER. The CDR3 spans 15 residues. V lost 0 bases, J lost 2 bases, and 11 bases lay in between. CDR3 bases: TGCGCCAGCAGCCAAGAAACAGGGTGGACCTACGAGCAGTACTTC. Amino acid sequence: CASSQETGWTYEQYF.

The chain is built from TRBV5-4 and TRBJ2-7; possible D gene TRBD1, 6 bases. The germline V and J ends were trimmed by 2 bases and 1 base, with 10 bases remaining between them. CDR1 is SGHNT, CDR2 YYREEE, per germline (reference sequence). This CDR3 has 14 amino acids. In nucleotides, the CDR3 is TGTGCCAGCAGCTTAACAGGGCCTTCCTACGAGCAGTACTTC. This gives the protein CASSLTGPSYEQYF.

This chain links TRBV9 with TRBJ1-3; D gene unclear. The ends were cut back, 2 bases at V and 0 bases at J, with 6 bases in the middle. There are 14 residues in the CDR3. CDR1 is SGDLS, CDR2 YYNGEE, per germline. CDR3 protein: CASSVGHSGNTIYF. The CDR3 DNA reads as TGTGCCAGCAGCGTTGGCCACTCTGGAAACACCATATATTTT.

This clone came up once. The chain is built from TRBV4-3 and TRBJ1-2, with 8 bases that match TRBD1. Germline CDR1 reads LGHNA; CDR2 reads YSLEER. The trim removed 4 bases at V and 6 bases at J, leaving 10 bases unmatched. The CDR3 spans 15 residues. The CDR3 spells CASSRSDRAVNGYTF. The CDR3 region has the DNA TGCGCCAGCAGCCGCTCGGACAGGGCCGTAAATGGCTACACCTTC.

The genes are TRBV10-3 and TRBJ2-2, with TRBD2 matching 8 bases. The CDR3 covers 17 residues. The V segment lost 4 bases and the J segment 4 bases; nucleotides outside the gene matches: 11. Looked up from germline, CDR1 is ENHRY and CDR2 is SYGVKD. The CDR3 here is CAISVSWSGGGTGELFF. CDR3 DNA sequence: TGTGCCATCAGTGTATCGTGGAGCGGGGGAGGCACCGGGGAGCTGTTTTTT.

The V and J genes are TRBV18 and TRBJ1-1; tentative D call: TRBD1 (5 bases). Trimming left V 10 bases short and J 5 bases short, with 14 bases between. Germline V gives CDR1 KGHSH, CDR2 LQKENI. This CDR3 has 12 amino acids. CDR3 in DNA: TGTGCCACACTCGGGGGTGGAACTGAAGCTTTCTTT. Amino acids: CATLGGGTEAFF.

The chain has TRBV10-3 and TRBJ2-1, with D perhaps matching TRBD1 (5 bases). Trimming pared 5 bases from V and 5 bases from J, leaving 13 bases between. The CDR3 runs 14 residues. Germline CDR1 is ENHRY and CDR2 is SYGVKD. CDR3 loop: CAISSSTANNEQFF. CDR3 bases: TGTGCCATCAGTTCCTCGACAGCCAACAATGAGCAGTTCTTC.

The chain carries TRBV9 and TRBJ1-3; possible D gene TRBD1, 6 bases. CDR1 is SGDLS and CDR2 is YYNGEE in the germline V gene. This CDR3 is built from 16 residues. With 3 bases removed from V and 2 bases from J, the gap between germline ends came to 15 bases. As DNA, the CDR3 is TGTGCCAGCAGCGATCGGACAGAACGGCCTGGAAACACCATATATTTT. Residues: CASSDRTERPGNTIYF.

This chain joins TRBV11-3 and TRBJ2-7, with 8 bases matching TRBD1. Germline loops: CDR1 SGHNT, CDR2 YENEEA. CDR3 length: 14 residues. The trim removed 3 bases at V and 0 bases at J, leaving 1 base unmatched. This chain's CDR3 is CASSFGTGSYEQYF. The DNA of the CDR3 is TGTGCCAGCAGCTTTGGGACAGGCTCCTACGAGCAGTACTTC.

V gene TRBV11-2 combines with J gene TRBJ1-2, with D unresolved. The V and J ends lost 1 base and 3 bases respectively, with 6 bases between them. CDR3 length: 13 residues. The germline V gene has CDR1 SGHAT and CDR2 FQNNGV. CDR3 residues: CASSLGIYYGYTF. CDR3 bases: TGTGCCAGCAGCTTAGGTATCTACTATGGCTACACCTTC.

This clone was seen more than once but under ten times. The V and J genes are TRBV19 and TRBJ2-2; no definite D call. The CDR3 is made up of 14 amino acids. From germline, CDR1 is LNHDA and CDR2 SQIVND (reference sequence). V shed 5 bases and J shed 4 bases, with 11 bases lying between them. The CDR3 loop is CASSPPSVTGELFF. DNA of the CDR3: TGTGCCAGTAGTCCTCCATCGGTCACCGGGGAGCTGTTTTTT. The full variable domain, completed using reference TRBV19 and TRBJ2-2, is DGGITQSPKYLFRKEGQNVTLSCEQNLNHDAMYWYRQDPGQGLRLIYYSQIVNDFQKGDIAEGYSVSREKKESFPLTVTSAQKNPTAFYLCASSPPSVTGELFFGEGSRLTVL.

This clone was picked up a small number of times. The chain employs TRBV9 and TRBJ1-1, with TRBD1 identical over 7 bases. The CDR3 contains 14 residues. V lost 2 bases, J lost 11 bases, and 12 bases stayed unmatched. In germline, CDR1 is SGDLS, CDR2 YYNGEE. The CDR3 sequence: CASSVGQAARRAFF. For the CDR3, the DNA is TGTGCCAGCAGCGTTGGACAGGCGGCCAGGCGGGCTTTCTTT.